This T cell receptor beta chain was identified in a study of T cells in Graves' hyperthyroidism and ophthalmopathy. Amplification targeted TCR beta CDR3 regions from RNA transcripts. The HTBI set primed first-round TCR CDR3 RT-PCR. TCRdb re-analysed the multiplex PCR reads in MiXCR, keeping a single row per CDR3 protein. The sample consists of hundreds of thousands of distinct CDR3 sequences, 11% to 15% of them appearing once. Findings and caveats of the study: Among thyroid clonotypes expanded above 0.001, most also appeared in blood.

This clonotype was seen a handful of times. Its antigen is still unknown. CDR3 length: 12 residues. Germline V gives CDR1 ENHRY, CDR2 SYGVKD. The ends were cut back, 9 bases at V and 2 bases at J, with 11 bases in the middle. Absent ophthalmopathy progression within 18 months defined stable Graves' hyperthyroidism. The V call is TRBV10-3, the J call TRBJ2-7; D call uncertain. The clonotype comes from a woman between 18 and 29 years old with Graves' hyperthyroidism. Source material: blood. The CDR3 spells CAIADHTYEQYF. The CDR3 DNA follows: TGTGCCATAGCCGACCATACCTACGAGCAGTACTTC.